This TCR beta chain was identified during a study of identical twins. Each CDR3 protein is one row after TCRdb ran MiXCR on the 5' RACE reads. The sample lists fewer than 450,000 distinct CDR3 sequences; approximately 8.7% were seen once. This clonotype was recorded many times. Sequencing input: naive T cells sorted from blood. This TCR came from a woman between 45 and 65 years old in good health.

The CDR3 sequence is CASSVKTEPQYF. As DNA, the CDR3 is TGCGCCAGCAGCGTAAAGACTGAGCCGCAGTATTTT. The chain is built from TRBV5-1 and TRBJ2-3; D gene uncertain. The CDR3 extends over 12 amino acids. Trimming stripped 4 bases from V and 10 bases from J, with 13 bases between. Germline V gives CDR1 SGHRS, CDR2 YFSETQ.